Presented here are 27 T cell receptor beta chains from one specimen sequenced in a study of T cells of healthy individuals. MiXCR was run by TCRdb on the 5' RACE reads, yielding one entry per CDR3 protein. The table includes about 100,000 distinct CDR3 sequences, approximately 15% detected once. The origin of the receptors is a human donor in good health.

This clonotype has just a few counts. The J gene is TRBJ2-3, the V gene TRBV20-1, with 10 bases identical to TRBD2. Germline trimming cut 6 bases from V and 6 bases from J; bases unmatched to any gene: 9. The length of the CDR3 is 14 residues. CDR1 is DFQATT and CDR2 is SNEGSKA in the germline V gene (reference sequence). The CDR3 region has the DNA TGCAGTGCCATTAGCGGGGGGCCACGGGATACGCAGTATTTT. Residues: CSAISGGPRDTQYF.

This clonotype has a handful of counts. The chain links TRBV4-3 to TRBJ2-5; D uncertain. The CDR3 contains 13 residues. Deletions cut 1 base from V and 4 bases from J, with 7 bases between. CDR1 LGHNA and CDR2 YSLEER come from the germline V gene. The CDR3 DNA reads as TGCGCCAGCAGCCAAGGGATTGCAGAGACCCAGTACTTC. Protein product: CASSQGIAETQYF.

This CDR3 reads CASSVSPYFTDTQYF. The CDR3, as DNA: TGTGCCAGCAGCGTATCCCCCTACTTCACAGATACGCAGTATTTT. This chain connects TRBV9 to TRBJ2-3; no clear D. The CDR3 length is 15 residues. V was cut by 1 base and J by 2 bases, with 11 bases left in between. Germline V gene data show CDR1 as SGDLS and CDR2 as YYNGEE.

This clonotype was seen only a few times. The CDR3 region is CASSFLGTGGGVYEQYF. CDR3 sequence (DNA): TGTGCCAGCAGTTTTCTAGGGACAGGGGGAGGGGTCTACGAGCAGTACTTC. V and J are TRBV12-3 or TRBV12-4 and TRBJ2-7; TRBD1 matches 11 bases. This CDR3 has 17 amino acids. After removal of 3 bases from V and 3 bases from J, the junction contained 10 bases not matched to a gene.

This clonotype has more than one count but fewer than ten. The CDR3 protein is CASSSGQAMGTQYF. The CDR3 coding sequence is TGTGCCAGCAGTTCAGGACAGGCCATGGGGACCCAGTACTTC. The chain is built from TRBV28 and TRBJ2-5, with TRBD1 matching over 7 bases. The CDR3 covers 14 residues. Trimming at V came to 4 bases and at J to 7 bases, leaving 9 bases not matched to a gene. Germline V lookup: CDR1 MDHEN, CDR2 SYDVKM. The full variable domain, completed using reference TRBV28 and TRBJ2-5, is DVKVTQSSRYLVKRTGEKVFLECVQDMDHENMFWYRQDPGLGLRLIYFSYDVKMKEKGDIPEGYSVSREKKERFSLILESASTNQTSMYLCASSSGQAMGTQYFGPGTRLLVL.

The sample holds one count of this clonotype. The chain recombines TRBV7-3 with TRBJ2-3, with 13 positions matching TRBD2. Germline V gene lookup returns CDR1 SGHTA and CDR2 FQGTGA. The J segment lost 1 base and the V segment lost 4 bases, leaving 5 bases of the junction unmatched. There are 17 residues in the CDR3. CDR3: CASSSRGTSGGTDTQYF. The CDR3, as DNA: TGTGCCAGCAGCTCGCGAGGGACTAGCGGGGGCACAGATACGCAGTATTTT.

The CDR3 is CASSQDLRTGGWNEQFF. DNA for the CDR3: TGCGCCAGCAGCCAAGACCTTAGAACAGGGGGCTGGAATGAGCAGTTCTTC. This sequence joins TRBV4-1 and TRBJ2-1; 9 bases fit TRBD1. Per germline, CDR1 MGHRA and CDR2 YSYEKL. V shed 0 bases, J shed 7 bases, and the junction held 10 bases outside the gene matches. This CDR3 spans 17 amino acids.

This clonotype turned up a few times. The chain couples TRBV7-9 to TRBJ1-5, with a weak D call TRBD1 (5 bases). Between the trimmed V and J ends, which lost 1 base and 7 bases, there was a span of 14 bases. The germline CDR1 and CDR2 sequences are SEHNR and FQNEAQ (reference sequence). CDR3 length: 15 residues. The CDR3: CASSLDVGVKQPQHF. The CDR3 nucleotides are TGTGCCAGCAGCTTAGATGTAGGGGTGAAACAGCCCCAGCATTTT.

This sequence joins TRBV4-1 and TRBJ2-3; 11 bases agree with TRBD2. Looked up from germline, CDR1 is MGHRA and CDR2 is YSYEKL. The CDR3 is made up of 14 amino acids. The J segment lost 4 bases and the V segment lost 6 bases, leaving 3 bases of the junction unmatched. CDR3 DNA sequence: TGCGCCAGCAGTCGACTAGCGGGGTCAGATACGCAGTATTTT. This codes for CASSRLAGSDTQYF.

Only a few counts were recorded for this clonotype. The chain recombines TRBV20-1 with TRBJ2-7; D is perhaps TRBD1 (5 bases). The germline gives CDR1 DFQATT, CDR2 SNEGSKA (reference sequence). This CDR3 has 14 amino acids. Trimming stripped 5 bases from V and 4 bases from J, with 18 bases between. This chain's CDR3 is CSASLTGDLYEQYF. CDR3 DNA sequence: TGCAGTGCTTCACTTACAGGAGACCTATACGAGCAGTACTTC.

There are many counts of this clonotype. The genes are TRBV2 and TRBJ2-4; unclear D gene. Germline assignment: CDR1 SNHLY and CDR2 FYNNEI. The length of the CDR3 is 14 residues. Trimming stripped 1 base from V and 1 base from J, with 5 bases between. The CDR3 sequence is CASSEVRAKNIQYF. CDR3 DNA: TGTGCCAGCAGTGAAGTGAGGGCCAAAAACATTCAGTACTTC.

The V and J genes are TRBV20-1 and TRBJ2-5; D is ambiguous. With 1 base removed from V and 4 bases from J, the gap between germline ends came to 16 bases. Per the germline V gene, CDR1 is DFQATT and CDR2 is SNEGSKA (reference sequence). CDR3 length equals 15 residues. CDR3 loop: CSARAPAGPGETQYF. DNA of the CDR3: TGCAGTGCTAGAGCCCCGGCCGGCCCGGGAGAGACCCAGTACTTC.

The chain couples TRBV6-2 or TRBV6-3 to TRBJ1-1; D not certain. The CDR3 contains 11 residues. Germline CDR1 is MNHEY and CDR2 is SVGEGT. V was shortened by 7 bases and J by 7 bases, with 10 bases between the two germline ends. CDR3 in DNA: TGTGCCAGCAACCGACTGAATGAAGCTTTCTTT. Translation gives CASNRLNEAFF.

By sample fraction, this clonotype is medium-sized. This chain links TRBV20-1 with TRBJ2-7, with TRBD1 as a possible D gene (5 bases). Per germline, CDR1 DFQATT and CDR2 SNEGSKA (reference sequence). CDR3 length equals 13 residues. The ends were cut back, 1 base at V and 5 bases at J, with 12 bases in the middle. The CDR3 nucleotides read TGCAGTGCTAGAGCCAGGGTAGACCACGAGCAGTACTTC. Residues: CSARARVDHEQYF.

This clonotype was counted between two and nine times. This chain joins TRBV6-2 or TRBV6-3 and TRBJ1-1; D gene unclear. Germline values: CDR1 MNHEY, CDR2 SVGEGT. V lost 6 bases and J lost 3, with 14 bases in between. CDR3 size: 14 residues. In DNA, the CDR3 is TGTGCCAGCAGCCCCGACTCCACTGACACTGAAGCTTTCTTT. Protein sequence: CASSPDSTDTEAFF.

This rearrangement joins TRBV10-3 to TRBJ2-3; 7 bases fit TRBD2. The CDR3 totals 14 residues. J was trimmed by 0 bases and V by 10 bases; bases with no gene match: 7. Germline V gives CDR1 ENHRY, CDR2 SYGVKD. DNA of the CDR3: TGTGCCACCGCTCTAGCGGTCAGCACAGATACGCAGTATTTT. Translation gives CATALAVSTDTQYF.

This clonotype occurred many times. V and J are TRBV20-1 and TRBJ1-6, with D perhaps TRBD1 (5 bases). The germline V gene encodes CDR1 DFQATT and CDR2 SNEGSKA (reference sequence). This CDR3 has 16 amino acids. Trimming removed 2 bases from V and 0 bases from J, with 11 bases in between. CDR3 region: CSARSPGSSYNSPLHF. In DNA, the CDR3 is TGCAGTGCTAGAAGCCCAGGGAGCTCCTATAATTCACCCCTCCACTTT.

V usage is TRBV20-1 and J usage is TRBJ2-3; D perhaps matches TRBD1 (6 bases). This CDR3 contains 13 residues. Trimming took 8 bases from V and 6 from J, leaving 18 bases between them. Germline assignment: CDR1 DFQATT and CDR2 SNEGSKA (reference sequence). DNA of the CDR3: TGCAGTACCCCCCGCAGGGGAGTGGATACGCAGTATTTT. Protein sequence: CSTPRRGVDTQYF.

This clonotype was seen only a few times. V usage is TRBV28 and J usage is TRBJ1-5; tentative D call: TRBD1 (5 bases). V gave up 2 bases and J gave up 2 bases, with 10 bases separating them. This CDR3 contains 15 residues. Germline assignment: CDR1 MDHEN and CDR2 SYDVKM. Here the CDR3 reads CASSLPLGGNQPQHF. As DNA, the CDR3 is TGTGCCAGCAGTTTACCCTTGGGGGGCAATCAGCCCCAGCATTTT.

This clonotype was found a few times. J is TRBJ1-6 and V is TRBV7-2; TRBD1 might be the D (5 bases). Germline V gene lookup returns CDR1 SGHTA and CDR2 FQGNSA. The V gene lost 2 bases and the J gene lost 5 bases, with 10 bases spanning the gap. There are 15 residues in the CDR3. This chain's CDR3 is CASSLQQVDNSPLHF. The CDR3 bases are TGTGCCAGCAGCTTACAACAGGTGGATAATTCACCCCTCCACTTT.

This clonotype was seen more than once but under ten times. This chain links TRBV28 with TRBJ2-3, with TRBD2 identical over 8 bases. V shed 5 bases, J shed 1 base, and the junction held 5 bases outside the gene matches. The CDR3 is 15 residues long. Germline assignment: CDR1 MDHEN and CDR2 SYDVKM. The CDR3: CASSNGGEGTDTQYF. The CDR3 DNA follows: TGTGCCAGCAGTAACGGGGGGGAGGGCACAGATACGCAGTATTTT.

This clonotype appeared many times. The V and J genes are TRBV12-3 or TRBV12-4 and TRBJ2-3; 9 nucleotides agree with TRBD1. This CDR3 has 13 residues. Unmatched junction bases numbered 3, after V lost 7 bases and J lost 4 bases. The CDR3 region is CASTRQGADTQYF. CDR3 bases: TGTGCCAGCACACGACAGGGGGCAGATACGCAGTATTTT.

The chain carries TRBV7-2 and TRBJ1-3; D might be TRBD1 (5 bases). This CDR3 contains 15 residues. V lost 5 bases and J lost 0, with 11 bases in between. Germline CDR1 is SGHTA and CDR2 is FQGNSA. As DNA, the CDR3 is TGTGCCAGCAGCCCCCACGGGGGCTCTGGAAACACCATATATTTT. This translates into CASSPHGGSGNTIYF.

For the CDR3, the DNA is TGTGCCAGCAGTTCCGTTGGGGGCGCGTTCACAGATACGCAGTATTTT. Translation: CASSSVGGAFTDTQYF. The chain uses TRBV28 and TRBJ2-3; tentative D call: TRBD1 (6 bases). The CDR3 covers 16 residues. Per germline, CDR1 MDHEN and CDR2 SYDVKM. V was shortened by 4 bases and J by 2 bases, with 16 bases between the two germline ends. Together with reference TRBV28 and TRBJ2-3, the CDR3 gives the full variable domain: DVKVTQSSRYLVKRTGEKVFLECVQDMDHENMFWYRQDPGLGLRLIYFSYDVKMKEKGDIPEGYSVSREKKERFSLILESASTNQTSMYLCASSSVGGAFTDTQYFGPGTRLTVL.

A few counts support this clonotype. The rearrangement links TRBV10-3 to TRBJ2-6; TRBD1 matches at 8 bases. Germline CDR1 and CDR2: ENHRY and SYGVKD. The junction had 9 bases not matched to a gene; V was cut back by 0 bases and J by 2 bases. The CDR3 contains 19 residues. Written as DNA, the CDR3 is TGTGCCATCAGTGAGTCGCCGGACAGGGATATGGCTGGGGCCAACGTCCTGACTTTC. It codes for CAISESPDRDMAGANVLTF.

This chain uses TRBV5-4 with TRBJ2-2; TRBD2 aligns across 10 bases. Germline loops: CDR1 SGHNT, CDR2 YYREEE (reference sequence). The CDR3 runs 16 residues. Trimming removed 3 bases from V and 2 bases from J; junction bases left unmatched: 4. In nucleotides, the CDR3 is TGTGCCAGCAGCTCAGCTAGCGGGAGAAACACCGGGGAGCTGTTTTTT. It codes for CASSSASGRNTGELFF. Full variable domain (remainder filled in from reference TRBV5-4 and TRBJ2-2): ETGVTQSPTHLIKTRGQQVTLRCSSQSGHNTVSWYQQALGQGPQFIFQYYREEENGRGNFPPRFSGLQFPNYSSELNVNALELDDSALYLCASSSASGRNTGELFFGEGSRLTVL.

The V call is TRBV20-1, the J call TRBJ2-2; 10 nucleotides match TRBD1. The germline V gene has CDR1 DFQATT and CDR2 SNEGSKA (reference sequence). The V and J ends lost 4 bases and 3 bases, in that order; junction bases with no gene match: 8. The CDR3 is 16 amino acids. The CDR3, as DNA: TGCAGTGCTATCTATCGAGGACAGGGGGACACCGGGGAGCTGTTTTTT. Protein product: CSAIYRGQGDTGELFF.